This T cell receptor beta chain was captured in a study of neurological immune-mediated disorders. V lost 2 bases, J lost 8 bases, and 9 bases stayed unmatched. The germline gives CDR1 SGHRS, CDR2 YFSETQ. This CDR3 spans 15 amino acids. This clonotype was counted at least ten times. Time point described: longitudinal time-point 1 (baseline). TCRdb itself ran the 5' RACE reads through MiXCR, one entry per CDR3 protein. The sample records approximately 70,000 distinct CDR3 sequences, more than 8.5% being singletons. Sample: PBMCs. V gene TRBV5-1 combines with J gene TRBJ1-4; 7 nucleotides match TRBD1. The receptor comes from a man aged 30 to 39 in good health. The CDR3 DNA is TGCGCCAGCAGCTTTGGAGGGGACAGTGAAGAAAAACTGTTTTTT. It yields the protein CASSFGGDSEEKLFF.